The sequence of this T cell receptor (beta chain) was determined in a study of early T cells in non-severe SARS-CoV-2 infection. Separate cDNA molecules each had unique molecular identifiers attached to them. TCRdb passed the 5' RACE reads through MiXCR, listing each CDR3 protein once. The sample lists tens of thousands of distinct CDR3 sequences, approximately 6.1% occurring once. Findings and caveats of the study: Private and CD4 specificities were missed by VDJdb matching, which favored anti-spike CD8 responses.

This clonotype was counted only a few times. Its antigen is not identified. The sequenced sample consisted of whole blood. The receptor's source is an adult who was a healthcare worker with PCR-confirmed SARS-CoV-2 infection or an uninfected control (not recorded which).

CDR3 sequence (DNA): TGCAGTGCTAGAGACCACGGGACTAGCGGCACAGATACGCAGTATTTT. It encodes CSARDHGTSGTDTQYF. The rearrangement links TRBV20-1 to TRBJ2-3, with 10 bases aligning to TRBD2. Germline-derived CDR1 and CDR2 are DFQATT and SNEGSKA (reference sequence). The CDR3 length is 16 residues. The V and J ends lost 0 bases and 1 base, in that order; junction bases with no gene match: 4.